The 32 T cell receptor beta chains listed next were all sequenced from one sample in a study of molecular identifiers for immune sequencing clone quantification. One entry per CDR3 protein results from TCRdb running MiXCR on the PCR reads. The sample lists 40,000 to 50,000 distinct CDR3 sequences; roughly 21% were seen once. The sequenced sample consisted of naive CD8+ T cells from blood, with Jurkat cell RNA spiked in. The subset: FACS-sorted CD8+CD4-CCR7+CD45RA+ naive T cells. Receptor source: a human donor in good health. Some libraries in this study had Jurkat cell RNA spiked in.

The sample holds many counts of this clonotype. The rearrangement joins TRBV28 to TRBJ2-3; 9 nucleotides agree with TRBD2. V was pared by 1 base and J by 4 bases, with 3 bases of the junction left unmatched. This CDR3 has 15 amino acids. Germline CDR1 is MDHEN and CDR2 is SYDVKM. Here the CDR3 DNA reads TGTGCCAGCAGTTTATTTAGCGGGAGTTCAGATACGCAGTATTTT. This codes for CASSLFSGSSDTQYF. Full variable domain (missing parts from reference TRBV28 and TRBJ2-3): DVKVTQSSRYLVKRTGEKVFLECVQDMDHENMFWYRQDPGLGLRLIYFSYDVKMKEKGDIPEGYSVSREKKERFSLILESASTNQTSMYLCASSLFSGSSDTQYFGPGTRLTVL.

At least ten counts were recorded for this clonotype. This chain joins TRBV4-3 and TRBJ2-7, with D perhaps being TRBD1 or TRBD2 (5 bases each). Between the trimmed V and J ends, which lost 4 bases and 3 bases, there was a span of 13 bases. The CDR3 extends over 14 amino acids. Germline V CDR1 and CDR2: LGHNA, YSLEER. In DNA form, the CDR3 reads TGCGCCAGCAGCCCGGGACGGTCCTACTACGAGCAGTACTTC. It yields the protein CASSPGRSYYEQYF.

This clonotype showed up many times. The CDR3 DNA is TGTGCCAGCAGCCTCGCCGGCCGACAGGCCTGGGATGAGCAGTTCTTC. Protein sequence: CASSLAGRQAWDEQFF. This chain links TRBV7-3 with TRBJ2-1; maybe TRBD1 (6 bases). The CDR3 extends over 16 amino acids. V was clipped by 5 bases and J by 8 bases, with 22 bases between them. CDR1 and CDR2 from the germline V gene are SGHTA and FQGTGA.

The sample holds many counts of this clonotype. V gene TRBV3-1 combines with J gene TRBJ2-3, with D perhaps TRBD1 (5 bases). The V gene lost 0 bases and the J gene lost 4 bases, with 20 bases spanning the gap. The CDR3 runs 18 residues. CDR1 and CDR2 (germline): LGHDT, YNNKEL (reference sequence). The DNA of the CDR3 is TGTGCCAGCAGCCAAGATTGGAGACGCACTCTACAGGCAGATACGCAGTATTTT. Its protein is CASSQDWRRTLQADTQYF.

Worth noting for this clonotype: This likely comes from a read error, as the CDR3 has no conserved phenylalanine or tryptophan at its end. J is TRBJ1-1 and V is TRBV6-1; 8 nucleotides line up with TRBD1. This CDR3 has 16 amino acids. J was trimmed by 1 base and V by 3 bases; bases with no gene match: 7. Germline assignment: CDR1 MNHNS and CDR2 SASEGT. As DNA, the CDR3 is TGTGCCAGCAGTGAGATAGGACAGGGCCCGAACACTGAAGCTTTCATT. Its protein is CASSEIGQGPNTEAFI.

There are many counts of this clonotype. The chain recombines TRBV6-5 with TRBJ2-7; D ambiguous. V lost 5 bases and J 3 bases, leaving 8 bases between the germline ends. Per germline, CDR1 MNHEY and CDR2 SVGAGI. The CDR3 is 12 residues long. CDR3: CASSPDGYEQYF. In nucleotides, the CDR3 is TGTGCCAGCAGTCCCGACGGCTACGAGCAGTACTTC.

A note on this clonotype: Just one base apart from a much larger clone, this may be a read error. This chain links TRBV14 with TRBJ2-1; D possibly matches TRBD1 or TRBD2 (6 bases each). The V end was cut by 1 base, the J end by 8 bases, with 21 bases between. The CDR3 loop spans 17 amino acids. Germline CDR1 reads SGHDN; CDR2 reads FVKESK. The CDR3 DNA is TGTGCCAGCAGCCAAGTACGCGGGGTGGGGGCTGACTATGAGCAGTTCTTC. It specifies CASSQVRGVGADYEQFF. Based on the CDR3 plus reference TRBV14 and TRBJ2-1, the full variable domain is EAGVTQFPSHSVIEKGQTVTLRCDPISGHDNLYWYRRVMGKEIKFLLHFVKESKQDESGMPNNRFLAERTGGTYSTLKVQPAELEDSGVYFCASSQVRGVGADYEQFFGPGTRLTVL.

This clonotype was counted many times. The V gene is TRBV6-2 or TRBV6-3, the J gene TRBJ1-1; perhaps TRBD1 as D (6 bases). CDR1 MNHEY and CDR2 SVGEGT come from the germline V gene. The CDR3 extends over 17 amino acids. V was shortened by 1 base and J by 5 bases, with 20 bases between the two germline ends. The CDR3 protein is CASSYWRGPLSSTEAFF. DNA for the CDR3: TGTGCCAGCAGTTACTGGCGGGGGCCGTTAAGTAGTACTGAAGCTTTCTTT.

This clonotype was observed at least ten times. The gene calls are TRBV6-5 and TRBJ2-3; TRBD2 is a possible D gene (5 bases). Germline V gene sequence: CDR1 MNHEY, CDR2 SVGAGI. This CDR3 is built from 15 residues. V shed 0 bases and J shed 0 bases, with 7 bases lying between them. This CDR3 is CASSYSPGSTDTQYF. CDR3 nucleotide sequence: TGTGCCAGCAGTTACTCTCCGGGGAGCACAGATACGCAGTATTTT.

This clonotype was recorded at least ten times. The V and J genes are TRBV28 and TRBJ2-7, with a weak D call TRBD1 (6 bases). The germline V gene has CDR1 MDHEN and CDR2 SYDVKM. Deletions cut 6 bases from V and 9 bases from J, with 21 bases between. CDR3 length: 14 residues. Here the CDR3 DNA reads TGTGCCAGCAGCTCCTTGACAGGATTCCAGGTGCAGTACTTC. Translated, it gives CASSSLTGFQVQYF.

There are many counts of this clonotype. The CDR3 DNA sequence: TGTGCCAGCAGCCCCGCCCGGGCCCGTATAGAGCAGTTCTTC. Translated, it gives CASSPARARIEQFF. The chain links TRBV7-9 to TRBJ2-1; D gene unclear. From germline, CDR1 is SEHNR and CDR2 FQNEAQ (reference sequence). V lost 5 bases and J lost 10, with 18 bases in between. CDR3 length: 14 residues.

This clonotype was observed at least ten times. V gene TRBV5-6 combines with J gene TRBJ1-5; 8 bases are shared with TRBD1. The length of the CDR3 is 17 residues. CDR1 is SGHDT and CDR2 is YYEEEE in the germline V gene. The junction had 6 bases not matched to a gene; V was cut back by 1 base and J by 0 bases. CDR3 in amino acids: CASSLYRGSDSNQPQHF. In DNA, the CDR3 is TGTGCCAGCAGCTTGTACAGGGGGTCCGATAGCAATCAGCCCCAGCATTTT.

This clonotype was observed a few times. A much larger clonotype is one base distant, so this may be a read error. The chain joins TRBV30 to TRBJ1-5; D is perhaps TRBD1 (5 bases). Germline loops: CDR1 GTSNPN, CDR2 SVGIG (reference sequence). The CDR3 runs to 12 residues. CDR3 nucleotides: TGTGCCCGGAGTGCAGGGATTCAGCCCCAGCATTTT. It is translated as CARSAGIQPQHF.

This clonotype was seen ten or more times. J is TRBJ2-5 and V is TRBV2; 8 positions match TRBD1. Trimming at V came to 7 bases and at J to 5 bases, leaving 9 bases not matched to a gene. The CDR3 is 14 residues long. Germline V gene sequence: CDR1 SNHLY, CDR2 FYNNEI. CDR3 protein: CASTGTGGLETQYF. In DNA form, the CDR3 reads TGTGCCAGCACCGGGACAGGCGGCCTGGAGACCCAGTACTTC.

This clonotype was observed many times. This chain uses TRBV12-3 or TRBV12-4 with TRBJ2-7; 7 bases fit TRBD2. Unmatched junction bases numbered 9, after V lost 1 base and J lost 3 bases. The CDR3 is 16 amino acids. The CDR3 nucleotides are TGTGCCAGCAGTTTAGTGCGGTTGGGGGGGTTCTACGAGCAGTACTTC. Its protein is CASSLVRLGGFYEQYF.

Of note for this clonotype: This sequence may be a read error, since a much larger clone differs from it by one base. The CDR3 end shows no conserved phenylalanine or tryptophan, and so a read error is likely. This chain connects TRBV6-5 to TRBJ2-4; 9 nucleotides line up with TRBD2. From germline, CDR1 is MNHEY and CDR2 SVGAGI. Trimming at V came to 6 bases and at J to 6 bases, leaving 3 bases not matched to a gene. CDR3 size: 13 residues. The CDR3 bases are TGTGCCAGCAGCGGGACTAGCTTAAACATTCAGTACATC. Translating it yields CASSGTSLNIQYI.

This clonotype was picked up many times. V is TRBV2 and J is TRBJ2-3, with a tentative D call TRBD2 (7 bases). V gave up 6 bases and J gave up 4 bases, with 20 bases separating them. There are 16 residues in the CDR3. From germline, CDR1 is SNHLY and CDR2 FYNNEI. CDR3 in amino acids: CASRKGGAYASDTQYF. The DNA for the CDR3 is TGTGCCAGCAGAAAAGGGGGGGCCTACGCTTCAGATACGCAGTATTTT.

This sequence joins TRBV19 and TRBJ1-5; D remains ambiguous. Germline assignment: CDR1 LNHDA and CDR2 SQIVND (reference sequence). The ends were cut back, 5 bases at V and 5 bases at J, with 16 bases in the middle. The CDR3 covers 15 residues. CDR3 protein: CASSPRETLYQPQHF. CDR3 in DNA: TGTGCCAGTAGTCCCCGGGAGACATTGTATCAGCCCCAGCATTTT.

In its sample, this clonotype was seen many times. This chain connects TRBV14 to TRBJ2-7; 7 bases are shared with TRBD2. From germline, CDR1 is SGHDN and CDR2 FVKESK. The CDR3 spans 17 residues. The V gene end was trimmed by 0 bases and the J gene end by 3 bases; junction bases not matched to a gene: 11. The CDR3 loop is CASSQDHRLANYYEQYF. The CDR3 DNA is TGTGCCAGCAGCCAAGATCACCGACTAGCTAACTACTACGAGCAGTACTTC.

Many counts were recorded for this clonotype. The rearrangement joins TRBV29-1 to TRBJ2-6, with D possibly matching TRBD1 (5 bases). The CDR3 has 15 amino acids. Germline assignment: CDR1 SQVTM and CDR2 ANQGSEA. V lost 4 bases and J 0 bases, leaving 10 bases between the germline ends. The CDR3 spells CSVVQGASGANVLTF. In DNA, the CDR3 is TGCAGCGTTGTGCAGGGCGCCTCTGGGGCCAACGTCCTGACTTTC. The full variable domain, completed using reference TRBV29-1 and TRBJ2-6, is SAVISQKPSRDICQRGTSLTIQCQVDSQVTMMFWYRQQPGQSLTLIATANQGSEATYESGFVIDKFPISRPNLTFSTLTVSNMSPEDSSIYLCSVVQGASGANVLTFGAGSRLTVL.

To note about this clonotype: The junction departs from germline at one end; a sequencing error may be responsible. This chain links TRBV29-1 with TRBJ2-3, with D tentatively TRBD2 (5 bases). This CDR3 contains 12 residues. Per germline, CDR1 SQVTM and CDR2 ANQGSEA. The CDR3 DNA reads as TGCAGCGCTCTGGCTAGCACGGATACGCAGTATTTT. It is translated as CSALASTDTQYF.

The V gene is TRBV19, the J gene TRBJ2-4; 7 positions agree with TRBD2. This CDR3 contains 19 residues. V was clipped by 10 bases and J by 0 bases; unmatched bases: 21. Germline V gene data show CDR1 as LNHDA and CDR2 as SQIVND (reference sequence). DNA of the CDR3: TGTGCCACCTCCATACTAGCGTCGTGGGTGGCCCTAGCCAAAAACATTCAGTACTTC. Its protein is CATSILASWVALAKNIQYF. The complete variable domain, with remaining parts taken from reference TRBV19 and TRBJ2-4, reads DGGITQSPKYLFRKEGQNVTLSCEQNLNHDAMYWYRQDPGQGLRLIYYSQIVNDFQKGDIAEGYSVSREKKESFPLTVTSAQKNPTAFYLCATSILASWVALAKNIQYFGAGTRLSVL.

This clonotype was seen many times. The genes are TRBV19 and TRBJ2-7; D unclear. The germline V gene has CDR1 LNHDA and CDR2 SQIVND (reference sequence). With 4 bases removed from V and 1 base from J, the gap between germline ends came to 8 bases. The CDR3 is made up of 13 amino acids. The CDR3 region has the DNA TGTGCCAGTAGTACGACAAATTCCTACGAGCAGTACTTC. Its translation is CASSTTNSYEQYF.

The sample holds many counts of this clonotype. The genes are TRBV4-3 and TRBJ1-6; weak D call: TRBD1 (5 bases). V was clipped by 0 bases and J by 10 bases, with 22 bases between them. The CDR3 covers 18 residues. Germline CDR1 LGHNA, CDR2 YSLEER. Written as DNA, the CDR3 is TGCGCCAGCAGCCAAGATCTGGGGCTAGCGGCCGCGGGCTCACCCCTCCACTTT. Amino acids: CASSQDLGLAAAGSPLHF.

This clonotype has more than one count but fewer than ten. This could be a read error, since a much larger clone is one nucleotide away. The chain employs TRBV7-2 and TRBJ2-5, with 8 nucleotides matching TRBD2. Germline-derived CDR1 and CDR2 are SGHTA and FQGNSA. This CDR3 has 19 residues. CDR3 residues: CASSLDPLAGGGIEEAQYF. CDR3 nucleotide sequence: TGTGCCAGCAGCTTAGACCCCCTAGCCGGGGGGGGTATCGAAGAGGCCCAGTACTTC.

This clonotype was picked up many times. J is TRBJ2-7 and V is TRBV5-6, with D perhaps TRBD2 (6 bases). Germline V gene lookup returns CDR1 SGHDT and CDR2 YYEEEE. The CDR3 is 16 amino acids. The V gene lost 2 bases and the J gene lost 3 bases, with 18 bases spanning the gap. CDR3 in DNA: TGTGCCAGCAGCTTACGGACCGGGACTTACGTCTACGAGCAGTACTTC. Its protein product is CASSLRTGTYVYEQYF.

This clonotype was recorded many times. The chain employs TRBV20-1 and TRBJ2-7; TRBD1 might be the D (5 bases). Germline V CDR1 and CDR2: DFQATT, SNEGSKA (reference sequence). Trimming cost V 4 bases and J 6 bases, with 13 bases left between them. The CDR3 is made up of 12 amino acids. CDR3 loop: CSATDSSSEQYF. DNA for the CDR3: TGCAGTGCTACAGACAGTTCGAGCGAGCAGTACTTC.

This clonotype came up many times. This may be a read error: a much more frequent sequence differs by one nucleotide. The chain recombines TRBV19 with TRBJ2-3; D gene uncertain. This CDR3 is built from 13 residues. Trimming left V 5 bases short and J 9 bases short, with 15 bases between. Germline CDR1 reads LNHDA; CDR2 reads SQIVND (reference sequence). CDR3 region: CASSPTAGGTQYF. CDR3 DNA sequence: TGTGCCAGTAGTCCCACGGCAGGCGGAACGCAGTATTTT.

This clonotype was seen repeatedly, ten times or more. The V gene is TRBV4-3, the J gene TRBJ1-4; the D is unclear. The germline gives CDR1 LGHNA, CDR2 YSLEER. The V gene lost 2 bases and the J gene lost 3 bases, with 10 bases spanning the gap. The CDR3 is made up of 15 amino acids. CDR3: CASSQIPGANEKLFF. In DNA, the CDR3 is TGCGCCAGCAGCCAAATACCTGGGGCTAATGAAAAACTGTTTTTT.

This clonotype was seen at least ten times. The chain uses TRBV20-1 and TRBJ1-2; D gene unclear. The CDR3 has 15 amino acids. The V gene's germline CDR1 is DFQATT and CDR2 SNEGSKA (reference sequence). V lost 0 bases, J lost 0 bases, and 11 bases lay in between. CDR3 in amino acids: CSARDLTDPNYGYTF. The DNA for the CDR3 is TGCAGTGCTAGAGATCTCACAGATCCTAACTATGGCTACACCTTC.

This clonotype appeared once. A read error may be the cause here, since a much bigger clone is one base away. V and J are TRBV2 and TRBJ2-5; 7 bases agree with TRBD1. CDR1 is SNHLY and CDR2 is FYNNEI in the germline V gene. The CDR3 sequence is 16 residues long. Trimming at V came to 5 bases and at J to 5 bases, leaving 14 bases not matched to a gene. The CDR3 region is CASSFTATGYSETQYF. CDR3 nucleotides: TGTGCCAGCAGTTTCACCGCGACAGGGTACTCCGAGACCCAGTACTTC.

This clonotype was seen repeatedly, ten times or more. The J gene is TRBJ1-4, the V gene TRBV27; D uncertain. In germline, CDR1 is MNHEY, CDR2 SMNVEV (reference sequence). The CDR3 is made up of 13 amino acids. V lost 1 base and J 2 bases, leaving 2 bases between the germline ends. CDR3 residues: CASSLFTNEKLFF. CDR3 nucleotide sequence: TGTGCCAGCAGTTTATTTACTAATGAAAAACTGTTTTTT.